Below, 17 T cell receptor beta chains from the same sample are listed, as sequenced in a study of metastatic and nonmetastatic thyroid tumors. Before thyroid surgery, none of the patients had received any treatment. Via MiXCR, TCRdb re-called the PCR reads. Here the sample spans some 4,800 clones, approximately 22% being singletons. The specimen sequenced was tumor tissue. The source of these receptors is a male donor with papillary thyroid cancer or a benign thyroid nodule (not recorded which). Some clones in this sample may be carry-over from other donors' samples.

This clone occurred a few times. The chain has TRBV28 and TRBJ1-1; 9 bases match TRBD1. The CDR3 consists of 13 residues. Germline CDR1 is MDHEN and CDR2 is SYDVKM. V dropped 6 bases and J dropped 6; count of bases not matched to a gene: 5. CDR3 coding DNA: TGTGCCAGCAGGGGGACAGGGTGGGCTGAAGCTTTCTTT. This sequence encodes CASRGTGWAEAFF.

V and J are TRBV19 and TRBJ2-2; D possibly corresponds to TRBD2 (7 bases). The CDR3 length is 15 residues. Germline values: CDR1 LNHDA, CDR2 SQIVND (reference sequence). The CDR3 here is CATRSGGAGTGELFF. The CDR3 DNA is TGTGCGACCCGGTCTGGGGGGGCGGGCACCGGGGAGCTGTTTTTT.

In this sample, this clone turned up a few times. This chain joins TRBV24-1 and TRBJ2-1; 8 nucleotides line up with TRBD2. The germline CDR1 and CDR2 sequences are KGHDR and SFDVKD. The CDR3 is 16 residues long. The junction had 8 bases not matched to a gene; V was cut back by 4 bases and J by 4 bases. The CDR3 sequence is CATSEPGTRGYNEQFF. DNA for the CDR3: TGTGCCACCAGTGAACCCGGGACTAGAGGGTACAATGAGCAGTTCTTC.

This clone has at least ten counts. The V call is TRBV7-8, the J call TRBJ1-6, with 8 bases matching TRBD1. The ends lost 1 base at V and 9 bases at J; junction bases unmatched: 14. This CDR3 region has 18 residues. Germline V gene data show CDR1 as SGHVS and CDR2 as FQNEAQ. CDR3: CASSLEMDRVVFGSPLHF. The DNA of the CDR3 is TGTGCCAGCAGCTTAGAAATGGACAGGGTGGTTTTTGGTTCACCCCTCCACTTT.

Sample share makes this clone large (0.1 to 1%). The rearrangement joins TRBV2 to TRBJ1-2; D remains ambiguous. The CDR3 has 14 amino acids. Trimming stripped 0 bases from V and 3 bases from J, with 8 bases between. The V gene's germline CDR1 is SNHLY and CDR2 FYNNEI. The CDR3 sequence: CASSEAPRYYGYTF. DNA of the CDR3: TGTGCCAGCAGTGAAGCTCCACGCTACTATGGCTACACCTTC.

The chain links TRBV5-1 to TRBJ2-5, with D possibly matching TRBD1 (5 bases). CDR1 is SGHRS and CDR2 is YFSETQ in the germline V gene. Trimming took 3 bases from V and 3 from J, leaving 12 bases between them. CDR3 length equals 14 residues. The CDR3 coding sequence is TGCGCCAGCAGCTCTCACAGGAGCGAAGAGACCCAGTACTTC. It yields the protein CASSSHRSEETQYF.

This clone is judged large. The chain recombines TRBV6-1 with TRBJ1-2, with 7 positions matching TRBD1. Germline-derived CDR1 and CDR2 are MNHNS and SASEGT. The CDR3 consists of 13 residues. V lost 8 bases to trimming and J lost 5 bases; unmatched junction nucleotides: 8. The CDR3 spells CASQDRSGYGYTF. The CDR3 DNA is TGTGCCAGCCAGGACAGGTCAGGGTATGGCTACACCTTC.

This clone is classed as large. The rearrangement joins TRBV6-4 to TRBJ2-3; 10 bases fit TRBD1. Germline CDR1 MRHNA, CDR2 SNTAGT. The CDR3 consists of 15 residues. Losses at the gene ends were 2 bases for V and 1 base for J; bases not matched to a gene: 0. In nucleotides, the CDR3 is TGTGCCAGCAGTGACGGGACAGGGGGCACAGATACGCAGTATTTT. Translating it yields CASSDGTGGTDTQYF.

This clone occurred a few times. The chain employs TRBV28 and TRBJ2-1; D call uncertain. This CDR3 has 15 amino acids. The germline V and J ends were trimmed by 7 bases and 0 bases, with 13 bases remaining between them. Germline-derived CDR1 and CDR2 are MDHEN and SYDVKM. The CDR3 DNA is TGTGCCAGCAAGTCAGCAGTGTACTCCTACAATGAGCAGTTCTTC. Its translation: CASKSAVYSYNEQFF.

This chain joins TRBV28 and TRBJ2-7; D not resolved. This CDR3 spans 15 amino acids. Germline values: CDR1 MDHEN, CDR2 SYDVKM. The germline V and J ends were trimmed by 7 bases and 1 base, with 17 bases remaining between them. The CDR3 protein is CASILDLGRSYEQYF. CDR3 nucleotides: TGTGCCAGCATTCTGGACCTCGGAAGGTCCTACGAGCAGTACTTC. Drawing the rest from reference TRBV28 and TRBJ2-7, the complete variable domain is DVKVTQSSRYLVKRTGEKVFLECVQDMDHENMFWYRQDPGLGLRLIYFSYDVKMKEKGDIPEGYSVSREKKERFSLILESASTNQTSMYLCASILDLGRSYEQYFGPGTRLTVT.

This clone was detected ten times or more. The chain links TRBV7-8 to TRBJ2-7; maybe TRBD2 (6 bases). The CDR3 has 15 residues. CDR1 and CDR2 (germline): SGHVS, FQNEAQ. V lost 4 bases, J lost 2 bases, and 15 bases lay in between. CDR3 region: CASSWPAGPTYEQYF. The CDR3, as DNA: TGTGCCAGCAGCTGGCCCGCGGGACCTACCTACGAGCAGTACTTC.

The chain combines TRBV30 with TRBJ2-7; no reliable D call. Germline V gene sequence: CDR1 GTSNPN, CDR2 SVGIG (reference sequence). The V end was cut by 0 bases, the J end by 6 bases, with 6 bases between. The CDR3 is 11 amino acids. The CDR3: CAWSVRVEQYF. The CDR3 DNA reads TGTGCCTGGAGTGTACGTGTCGAGCAGTACTTC. The whole variable domain, remainder taken from reference TRBV30 and TRBJ2-7, is SQTIHQWPATLVQPVGSPLSLECTVEGTSNPNLYWYRQAAGRGLQLLFYSVGIGQISSEVPQNLSASRPQDRQFILSSKKLLLSDSGFYLCAWSVRVEQYFGPGTRLTVT.

About this clone: At the DNA level, this CDR3 is encoded by other sequences in the same sample as well. The V gene is TRBV28, the J gene TRBJ2-3; D call uncertain. CDR3 length: 15 amino acids. V lost 8 bases and J lost 4, with 19 bases in between. The V gene's germline CDR1 is MDHEN and CDR2 SYDVKM. In nucleotides, the CDR3 is TGTGCCAGCGGTGTTTTTGGTGGGATGCCAGATACGCAGTATTTT. Encoded protein: CASGVFGGMPDTQYF.

This clone was seen a few times. The J gene is TRBJ2-7, the V gene TRBV6-5, with D unresolved. V shed 2 bases and J shed 7 bases, with 6 bases lying between them. The CDR3 contains 11 residues. Looked up from germline, CDR1 is MNHEY and CDR2 is SVGAGI. For the CDR3, the DNA is TGTGCCAGCAGTTACGGTGTGGAGCAGTACTTC. Its translation is CASSYGVEQYF.

This clone is labeled as medium-sized. The CDR3 is CASIPIGGAGGNEQFF. The CDR3, as DNA: TGTGCCAGCATACCCATCGGGGGAGCGGGAGGGAATGAGCAGTTCTTC. The rearrangement uses TRBV6-1 and TRBJ2-1; 10 bases agree with TRBD2. This CDR3 region has 16 residues. Germline values: CDR1 MNHNS, CDR2 SASEGT. After removal of 7 bases from V and 7 bases from J, the junction contained 13 bases not matched to a gene.

In its sample, this clone is medium-sized. The V gene is TRBV28, the J gene TRBJ1-6; no reliable D call. This CDR3 has 15 amino acids. Germline V gives CDR1 MDHEN, CDR2 SYDVKM. Trimming left V 0 bases short and J 6 bases short, with 9 bases between. Written as DNA, the CDR3 is TGTGCCAGCAGTTTATGGGCAGCAGCTAATTCACCCCTCCACTTT. It encodes CASSLWAAANSPLHF. Using reference TRBV28 and TRBJ1-6 for the parts outside the CDR3, the full variable domain is DVKVTQSSRYLVKRTGEKVFLECVQDMDHENMFWYRQDPGLGLRLIYFSYDVKMKEKGDIPEGYSVSREKKERFSLILESASTNQTSMYLCASSLWAAANSPLHFGNGTRLTVT.

This clone rates as large. The J gene is TRBJ2-2, the V gene TRBV12-3 or TRBV12-4; D gene ambiguous. With 5 bases removed from V and 4 bases from J, the gap between germline ends came to 17 bases. The CDR3 is 16 residues long. CDR3 nucleotide sequence: TGTGCCAGCAGTCCCTCCAGAGACTTATTCACCGGGGAGCTGTTTTTT. This gives the protein CASSPSRDLFTGELFF.